This is a list of T cell receptor beta chains from one sample in a study of regulatory T cells in long-lasting Graves disease. TCRdb recomputed calls from the multiplex PCR reads with MiXCR, one row per CDR3 protein. The sample records fewer than 400,000 distinct CDR3 sequences, 20% to 25% being singletons. Source: peripheral blood mononuclear cells (PBMCs), taken when the disease was refractory, from a patient treated with antithyroid drugs. Source of these receptors: a female donor with Graves disease. Both conserved end residues are part of each CDR3. The order of the fields is V gene, J gene, D gene, clone size, CDR3 DNA, CDR3 protein. D genes are given only for firm matches. Clone sizes are given selectively: once, few, many, or a class where the clone is expanded.

v_gene: TRBV20-1; j_gene: TRBJ1-1; d_gene: TRBD1; abundance: NA; CDR3nt: TGCAGTGCTAGGACAGGGGGCGCGGGCACTGAAGCTTTCTTT; CDR3aa: CSARTGGAGTEAFF
v_gene: TRBV4-1; j_gene: TRBJ1-5; d_gene: NA; abundance: NA; CDR3nt: TGCGCCAGCAGCCAAGATTTGGCGTATAGCAATCAGCCCCAGCATTTT; CDR3aa: CASSQDLAYSNQPQHF
v_gene: TRBV5-1; j_gene: TRBJ1-2; d_gene: NA; abundance: many; CDR3nt: TGCGCCAGCAGATATCGGACCGTCGAGGAGAACACCTTC; CDR3aa: CASRYRTVEENTF
v_gene: TRBV19; j_gene: TRBJ2-5; d_gene: NA; abundance: NA; CDR3nt: TGTGCCAGTAGTTCCTACCGTAGCGGCGGGGAGACCCAGTACTTC; CDR3aa: CASSSYRSGGETQYF
v_gene: TRBV11-2; j_gene: TRBJ1-1; d_gene: NA; abundance: NA; CDR3nt: TGTGCCAGCACCAGTGGGACGCTTAACACTGAAGCTTTCTTT; CDR3aa: CASTSGTLNTEAFF
v_gene: TRBV12-3/TRBV12-4; j_gene: TRBJ2-2; d_gene: NA; abundance: few; CDR3nt: TGTGCCAGCAGTTTGAGGGGGGACCGCAACACCGGGGAGCTGTTTTTT; CDR3aa: CASSLRGDRNTGELFF
v_gene: TRBV4-3; j_gene: TRBJ2-6; d_gene: NA; abundance: NA; CDR3nt: TGCGCCAGCAGCCAAGCCGGCAGCCCTCACTCTGGGGCCAACGTCCTGACTTTC; CDR3aa: CASSQAGSPHSGANVLTF
v_gene: TRBV20-1; j_gene: TRBJ2-1; d_gene: NA; abundance: once; CDR3nt: TGCAGTGCGCGGGACTGGCGTTTCGATGAGCAGTTCTTC; CDR3aa: CSARDWRFDEQFF
v_gene: TRBV18; j_gene: TRBJ1-6; d_gene: NA; abundance: NA; CDR3nt: TGTGCCAGCTGGTTGGGAAGCAATAATTCACCCCTCCACTTT; CDR3aa: CASWLGSNNSPLHF
v_gene: TRBV10-3; j_gene: TRBJ2-2; d_gene: NA; abundance: few; CDR3nt: TGTGCCATCAGTGACCCCCTCGCGAACACCGGGGAGCTGTTTTTT; CDR3aa: CAISDPLANTGELFF
v_gene: TRBV28; j_gene: TRBJ1-4; d_gene: NA; abundance: many; CDR3nt: TGTGCCAGCAGTTCGGTTCGGGAAAAACTGTTTTTT; CDR3aa: CASSSVREKLFF
v_gene: TRBV12-3/TRBV12-4; j_gene: TRBJ1-5; d_gene: TRBD1; abundance: NA; CDR3nt: TGTGCCAGCAGTTCCAACAGGGGTGAGGGGAAGTATTATAGCAATCAGCCCCAGCATTTT; CDR3aa: CASSSNRGEGKYYSNQPQHF